This TCR beta chain is drawn from a study of early T cells in non-severe SARS-CoV-2 infection. Study in general: Chains were unpaired, as sequencing was done on bulk RNA from unsorted whole blood.

Researchers attached unique molecular identifiers to individual cDNA molecules. TCRdb ran MiXCR on the 5' RACE reads and lists one entry per CDR3 protein. The sample has roughly 90,000 distinct CDR3 sequences; 14% to 15% are singletons. Study-level results: VDJdb matching favored anti-spike CD8 responses, missing private and CD4 specificities.

As regards this clonotype: Its specificity is not known.

The CDR3 loop spans 16 amino acids. Germline V gene lookup returns CDR1 KGHDR and CDR2 SFDVKD. Trimming removed 4 bases at V and 0 bases at J, with 9 bases between. The sequenced material came from whole blood. The V and J genes are TRBV24-1 and TRBJ2-6; D may be TRBD1 (5 bases). The receptor was derived from an adult who was a healthcare worker with PCR-confirmed SARS-CoV-2 infection or an uninfected control (not recorded which). The CDR3 DNA reads as TGTGCCACCAGTGACCCCAGGGACTCTGGGGCCAACGTCCTGACTTTC. This translates into CATSDPRDSGANVLTF.